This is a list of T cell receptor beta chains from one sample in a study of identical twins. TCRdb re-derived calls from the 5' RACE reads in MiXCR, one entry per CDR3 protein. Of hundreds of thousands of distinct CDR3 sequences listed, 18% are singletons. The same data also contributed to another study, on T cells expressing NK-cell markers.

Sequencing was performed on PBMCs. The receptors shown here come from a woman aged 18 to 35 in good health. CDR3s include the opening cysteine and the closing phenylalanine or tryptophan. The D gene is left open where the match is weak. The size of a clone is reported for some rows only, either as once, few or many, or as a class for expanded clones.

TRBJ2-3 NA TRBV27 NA CASGLAPTDTQYF TGTGCCAGCGGCCTAGCCCCCACAGATACGCAGTATTTT
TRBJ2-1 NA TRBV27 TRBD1 CASSFFPGQVIDEQFF TGTGCCAGCAGTTTCTTCCCGGGACAGGTTATCGATGAGCAGTTCTTC
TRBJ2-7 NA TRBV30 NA CAWSVRVEQYF TGTGCCTGGAGTGTACGTGTCGAGCAGTACTTC
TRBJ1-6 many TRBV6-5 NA CASSSTGVSSYNSPLHF TGTGCCAGCAGTTCGACAGGCGTTAGCTCCTATAATTCACCCCTCCACTTT
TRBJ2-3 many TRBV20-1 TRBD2 CSASWTGGVTDTQYF TGCAGTGCTAGTTGGACGGGAGGGGTGACAGATACGCAGTATTTT
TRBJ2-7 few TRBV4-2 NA CASSRHTEVPYEQYF TGTGCCAGCAGCCGGCACACGGAGGTTCCCTACGAGCAGTACTTC
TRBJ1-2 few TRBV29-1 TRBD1 CSVDETGGNNGYTF TGCAGCGTTGATGAGACAGGGGGAAATAACGGCTACACCTTC
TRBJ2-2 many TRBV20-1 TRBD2 CSAQSGRGTGELFF TGCAGTGCTCAGAGCGGGAGGGGGACCGGGGAGCTGTTTTTT
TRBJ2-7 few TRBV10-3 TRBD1 CAISSWRGQGISYEQYF TGTGCCATCAGTTCCTGGCGGGGACAGGGGATTTCCTACGAGCAGTACTTC
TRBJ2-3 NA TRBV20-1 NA CSARTSQAADTQYF TGCAGTGCTAGAACTTCCCAGGCCGCGGATACGCAGTATTTT
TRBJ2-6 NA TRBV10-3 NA CAIIDTSGANVLTF TGTGCCATCATTGACACCTCTGGGGCCAACGTCCTGACTTTC
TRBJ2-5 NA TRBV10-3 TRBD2 CAISTSGAGVTETQYF TGTGCCATCTCTACCTCGGGAGCGGGAGTGACAGAGACCCAGTACTTC
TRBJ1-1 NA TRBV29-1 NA CSVDSFTEAFF TGCAGCGTTGATAGTTTTACTGAAGCTTTCTTT
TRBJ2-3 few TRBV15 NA CATQWDWSTDTQYF TGTGCCACGCAGTGGGACTGGAGCACAGATACGCAGTATTTT
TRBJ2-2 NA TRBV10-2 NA CAGRTGLNTGELFF TGCGCCGGGAGGACCGGATTAAACACCGGGGAGCTGTTTTTT
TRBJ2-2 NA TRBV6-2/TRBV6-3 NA CASSYTNTGELFF TGTGCCAGCAGTTACACAAACACCGGGGAGCTGTTTTTT
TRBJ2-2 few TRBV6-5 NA CASSYSVGELFF TGTGCCAGCAGTTACTCCGTAGGGGAGCTGTTTTTT
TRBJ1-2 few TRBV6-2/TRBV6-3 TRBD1 CASTRTGTANYGYTF TGTGCCAGCACACGGACCGGGACAGCTAACTATGGCTACACCTTC
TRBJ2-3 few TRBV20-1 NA CSARNARFSTDTQYF TGCAGTGCTAGGAATGCCAGGTTCAGCACAGATACGCAGTATTTT
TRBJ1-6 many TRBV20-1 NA CSASAGDDSPLHF TGCAGTGCTAGCGCAGGGGATGATTCACCCCTCCACTTT
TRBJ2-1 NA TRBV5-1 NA CASSLAGRSQSEQFF TGCGCCAGCAGCTTGGCCGGCCGCTCTCAAAGTGAGCAGTTCTTC
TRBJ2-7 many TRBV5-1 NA CASSLASGGSYEQYF TGCGCCAGCAGCTTGGCTTCGGGCGGCTCCTACGAGCAGTACTTC
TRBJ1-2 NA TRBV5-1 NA CASSLGGGTNYGYTF TGCGCCAGCAGCCTCGGGGGTGGAACTAACTATGGCTACACCTTC
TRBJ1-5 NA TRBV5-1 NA CASSLGGYNQPQHF TGCGCCAGCAGCTTAGGCGGGTACAATCAGCCCCAGCATTTT
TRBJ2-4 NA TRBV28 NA CASRQWGGLNIQYF TGTGCCAGCAGGCAATGGGGGGGGCTCAACATTCAGTACTTC
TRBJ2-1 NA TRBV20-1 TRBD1 CSALIWDRGRGEQFF TGCAGTGCTCTAATCTGGGACAGGGGACGGGGTGAGCAGTTCTTC
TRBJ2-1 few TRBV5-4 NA CASSRKGDEQFF TGTGCCAGCAGCCGGAAAGGCGATGAGCAGTTCTTC
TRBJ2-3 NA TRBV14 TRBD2 CASSQVFTGGDTQYF TGTGCCAGCAGCCAAGTTTTTACGGGAGGAGATACGCAGTATTTT
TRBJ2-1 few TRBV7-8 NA CASSLAGHPSGEQFF TGTGCCAGCAGCTTAGCCGGACACCCCTCTGGTGAGCAGTTCTTC
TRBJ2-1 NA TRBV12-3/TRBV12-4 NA CAGGGGTYNEQFF TGTGCCGGGGGTGGCGGAACCTACAATGAGCAGTTCTTC
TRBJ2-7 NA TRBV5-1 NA CASSTSTADYEQYF TGCGCCAGCAGCACCTCGACAGCAGACTACGAGCAGTACTTC